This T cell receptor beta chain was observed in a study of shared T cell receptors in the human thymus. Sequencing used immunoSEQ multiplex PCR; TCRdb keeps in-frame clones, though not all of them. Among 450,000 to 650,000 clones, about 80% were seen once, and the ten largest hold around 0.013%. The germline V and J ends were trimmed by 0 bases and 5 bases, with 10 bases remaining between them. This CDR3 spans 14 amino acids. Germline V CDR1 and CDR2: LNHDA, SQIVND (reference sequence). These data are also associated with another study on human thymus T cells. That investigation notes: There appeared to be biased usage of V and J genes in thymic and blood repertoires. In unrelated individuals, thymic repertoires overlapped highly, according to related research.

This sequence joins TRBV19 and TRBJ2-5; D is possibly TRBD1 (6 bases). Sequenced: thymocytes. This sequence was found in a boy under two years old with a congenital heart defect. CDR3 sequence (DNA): TGTGCCAGTAGTATAGACTACAGGGAGGAGACCCAGTACTTC. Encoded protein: CASSIDYREETQYF.